This T cell receptor beta chain was sequenced for a study of CXCR3-negative and CXCR3-positive naive CD8 T cells. Across the whole study: The study obtained around 140 million TRB reads, about 1.5 +/- 0.3 million per library. Findings and limits, study-wide: Within a donor, both naive subsets shared TRBV-TRBJ usage, unlike memory cells. Memory CD8+ cells showed much lower diversity, while both naive subsets were comparably high.

To note about this clonotype: No antigen is known for it.

Germline V lookup: CDR1 MDHEN, CDR2 SYDVKM. CDR3 size: 14 residues. The method, 5' RACE with UMI labels, was used to prepare the TRB cDNA libraries. From the 5' RACE reads, TCRdb lists one entry per CDR3 protein and no DNA. The sample is made up of 7,000 to 8,000 distinct CDR3 sequences, and the top ten hold around 1.5% of it. Sequencing input: naive CXCR3- CD8+ T cells from blood. Subset specified: CD45RO-CCR7+CD27+CD95- naive CD8+ T cells lacking CXCR3 (TNR3-). This rearrangement joins TRBV28 to TRBJ1-5; the TCRdb call, TRBD1, lacks DNA for checking. This clonotype was obtained from a human donor in good health. Some clones in this sample may be carry-over from other donors' samples. The CDR3 loop is CASSLGQGNQPQHF.